The TCR beta chain under discussion was sequenced for a study of regulatory T cells in long-lasting Graves disease. This clonotype has just a few counts. Germline V gives CDR1 SNHLY, CDR2 FYNNEI. CDR3 length: 17 residues. Deletions cut 3 bases from V and 0 bases from J, with 15 bases between. Time point described: persistent/refractory GD, antithyroid drugs over 5 years with positive TRAb. There was RNA extracted from PBMCs, and the TCR library was made from it. Building of the TCR beta libraries involved iRepertoire HTBI primers and Arm-PCR of CDR3 regions. Each CDR3 protein gets one entry after TCRdb re-called the multiplex PCR reads with MiXCR. This sample has hundreds of thousands of distinct CDR3 sequences, with roughly 21% found just once.

This sample comprised peripheral blood mononuclear cells (PBMCs), obtained when the disease was refractory, from a patient treated with antithyroid drugs. The V call is TRBV2, the J call TRBJ1-3; weak D call: TRBD1 (5 bases). The receptor comes from a female donor with Graves disease. The CDR3 loop is CASSEVGGVDSGNTIYF. In nucleotides, the CDR3 is TGTGCCAGCAGTGAGGTCGGGGGGGTCGACTCTGGAAACACCATATATTTT.